This T cell receptor (beta chain) was identified in a study of beta chain features in type 1 diabetes. Between the trimmed V and J ends, which lost 4 bases and 2 bases, there was a span of 17 bases. The germline V gene encodes CDR1 LGHNA and CDR2 YSLEER. The length of the CDR3 is 16 residues. Sorted populations all had greater than 95% purity. Sequencing targeted expressed TCRB transcripts, as all isolated RNA had been reverse transcribed. The assay was immunoSEQ multiplex PCR, and TCRdb's table has in-frame clones only and misses some. The table includes about 140,000 clones, 9.7% detected once. This clone was counted only a few times. The antigen remains undetermined. Findings and caveats of the study: Researchers reported that naive, central memory and Treg TCRB repertoires appeared more similar in patients than in healthy donors.

This TCR was sampled from a woman aged 40 to 50 in good health. The genes are TRBV4-3 and TRBJ1-1; D is unclear. Sequencing was carried out using central memory CD4+ T cells from blood. CDR3 DNA sequence: TGCGCCAGCAGCCTCCAAACAGTGGCAACCAACACTGAAGCTTTCTTT. It is translated as CASSLQTVATNTEAFF.